A selection of T cell receptor beta chains follows, all from one sample in a study of T cell responses to AZD1222 COVID-19 vaccine. Generated by immunoSEQ multiplex PCR, the TCRdb table keeps only in-frame clones and is missing some. Among around 140,000 clones, around 90% were seen once, and the ten largest hold approximately 6.8%. The sequencing used peripheral blood, collected on day 0 of AZD1222 vaccination. The receptors shown here come from an adult in good health. The CDR3 runs from the conserved cysteine through the conserved F or W. The D gene is left open where the match is weak. The size of a clone is reported for some rows only, either as once, few or many, or as a class for expanded clones.

TRBJ2-1 | NA | NA | TRBV4-1 | 14 | CASSQEPTNNEQFF | TGCGCCAGCAGCCAAGAACCCACTAACAATGAGCAGTTCTTC
TRBJ1-2 | NA | NA | TRBV18 | 14 | CASSPERQGYGYTF | TGTGCCAGCTCACCAGAAAGGCAGGGCTATGGCTACACCTTC
TRBJ2-2 | NA | NA | TRBV10-1 | 15 | CASSTGTAGTGELFF | TGCGCCAGCAGTACAGGGACGGCGGGCACCGGGGAGCTGTTTTTT
TRBJ1-1 | TRBD1 | NA | TRBV10-3 | 15 | CAISRDRVSDTEAFF | TGTGCCATCAGCCGGGACAGGGTTTCGGACACTGAAGCTTTCTTT
TRBJ2-3 | TRBD1 | NA | TRBV10-3 | 19 | CAISAPDTNVGQTFNTQYF | TGTGCCATCAGTGCGCCTGATACAAATGTGGGACAGACGTTCAACACGCAGTATTTT
TRBJ1-1 | NA | NA | TRBV20-1 | 11 | CSAYDRFEAFF | TGCAGTGCCTATGACAGATTTGAAGCTTTCTTT
TRBJ2-3 | TRBD1 | NA | TRBV24-1 | 15 | CATSDTGDPTDTQYF | TGTGCCACCAGTGATACAGGGGACCCCACAGATACGCAGTATTTT
TRBJ2-1 | TRBD2 | few | TRBV6-5 | 15 | CASSRGLAGNNEQFF | TGTGCCAGCAGCCGGGGACTAGCGGGGAACAATGAGCAGTTCTTC
TRBJ2-7 | NA | NA | TRBV10-1 | 11 | CASRKDSEQYF | TGCGCCAGCAGAAAGGACTCCGAGCAGTACTTC
TRBJ1-6 | NA | NA | TRBV3-1/TRBV3-2 | 14 | CASSPQGVGSPLHF | TGTGCCAGCAGCCCTCAGGGCGTTGGGTCACCCCTCCACTTT
TRBJ2-3 | NA | NA | TRBV12-3/TRBV12-4 | 13 | CASNPNRGDTQYF | TGTGCCAGCAACCCCAACCGGGGAGATACGCAGTATTTT
TRBJ2-2 | NA | NA | TRBV18 | 15 | CASSPFYRDTGELFF | TGTGCCAGCTCACCTTTCTACAGGGACACCGGGGAGCTGTTTTTT
TRBJ1-4 | NA | NA | TRBV5-1 | 15 | CASSLSGATNEKLFF | TGCGCCAGCAGCTTGTCGGGTGCAACTAATGAAAAACTGTTTTTT
TRBJ2-1 | NA | NA | TRBV5-4 | 12 | CASSLERGEQFF | TGTGCCAGCAGCTTGGAGAGAGGGGAGCAGTTCTTC
TRBJ1-1 | NA | NA | TRBV27 | 17 | CASSPSQPRDGGTEAFF | TGTGCCAGCAGTCCGTCACAACCTAGGGACGGAGGGACTGAAGCTTTCTTT
TRBJ1-3 | NA | NA | TRBV2 | 13 | CATSQISGNTIYF | TGTGCCACGAGCCAAATCTCTGGAAACACCATATATTTT